A single sample gave rise to the 18 T cell receptor beta chains below, sequenced in a study of identical twins (TCRdb year 2016). Library method: 5' RACE. Reads for this sample came from an Illumina HiSeq 2000. TCRdb took the public reads, trimmed them with fastp at Q25, ran MiXCR for clone calling and kept in-frame beta chains. A single entry per CDR3 protein holds the most common genes and DNA from its merged rows. This sample lists about 570,000 distinct CDR3 sequences; over 8.5% were detected once. Jointly, the top ten make up around 3.2% of the sample. The same data also went into a second study, on yellow fever vaccine responses in identical twins.

Sequencing was carried out using PBMCs. The receptors stem from a woman younger than 35 in good health.

This clonotype has only a few counts. J is TRBJ2-5 and V is TRBV13; 7 nucleotides align to TRBD2. V lost 5 bases, J lost 4 bases, and 10 bases stayed unmatched. The CDR3 extends over 15 amino acids. Germline V gene sequence: CDR1 PRHDT, CDR2 FYEKMQ (reference sequence). The CDR3 protein is CASSRRAGAVETQYF. CDR3 in DNA: TGTGCCAGCAGCCGCCGCGCGGGAGCGGTAGAGACCCAGTACTTC. Full variable domain (remainder filled in from reference TRBV13 and TRBJ2-5): AAGVIQSPRHLIKEKRETATLKCYPIPRHDTVYWYQQGPGQDPQFLISFYEKMQSDKGSIPDRFSAQQFSDYHSELNMSSLELGDSALYFCASSRRAGAVETQYFGPGTRLLVL.

The V call is TRBV10-3, the J call TRBJ1-6; a possible D gene is TRBD1 (6 bases). Trimming took 11 bases from V and 4 from J, leaving 15 bases between them. The germline V gene has CDR1 ENHRY and CDR2 SYGVKD. The CDR3 consists of 14 residues. The CDR3 DNA reads TGTGCCGCCGGGGGGGGCCAGTATAATTCACCCCTCCACTTT. It translates to CAAGGGQYNSPLHF.

This clonotype was counted a few times. At one of its ends the junction is not consistent with the germline gene, which may arise from a read error. The V gene is TRBV3-1, the J gene TRBJ2-4; D is possibly TRBD2 (5 bases). This CDR3 region has 10 residues. Looked up from germline, CDR1 is LGHDT and CDR2 is YNNKEL (reference sequence). CDR3 protein: CAANRRTPSF. DNA of the CDR3: TGTGCCGCAAACCGGCGGACTCCATCCTTC.

The chain joins TRBV7-2 to TRBJ2-4; TRBD2 matches at 7 bases. J gave up 3 bases and V 2 bases, and 4 bases lay outside the gene matches. This CDR3 comprises 15 residues. Germline-derived CDR1 and CDR2 are SGHTA and FQGNSA. CDR3 region: CASSLRAGDKNIQYF. The DNA for the CDR3 is TGTGCCAGCAGCTTAAGGGCGGGGGACAAAAACATTCAGTACTTC.

This clonotype occurred a few times. V and J are TRBV14 and TRBJ1-6; D gene ambiguous. The CDR3 totals 13 residues. Per germline, CDR1 SGHDN and CDR2 FVKESK. Trimming removed 1 base at V and 8 bases at J, with 6 bases between. CDR3 sequence: CASSQVVHSPLHF. In DNA, the CDR3 is TGTGCCAGCAGCCAAGTCGTGCATTCACCCCTCCACTTT.

This sequence joins TRBV29-1 and TRBJ1-1; TRBD1 matches at 7 bases. The V segment lost 3 bases and the J segment 1 base; nucleotides outside the gene matches: 5. The CDR3 length is 14 residues. The germline gives CDR1 SQVTM, CDR2 ANQGSEA. CDR3 coding DNA: TGCAGCGTTGAGGGACAGACACAGAACACTGAAGCTTTCTTT. It is translated as CSVEGQTQNTEAFF.

This clonotype has a handful of counts. As DNA, the CDR3 is TGTGCCAGCAGTGACTCGGGAGCGGGGGGAAACATTCAGTACTTC. Translation gives CASSDSGAGGNIQYF. The genes are TRBV2 and TRBJ2-4; TRBD2 matches 9 bases. Germline CDR1 reads SNHLY; CDR2 reads FYNNEI. V was clipped by 3 bases and J by 6 bases; unmatched bases: 6. The CDR3 spans 15 residues.

A few counts support this clonotype. This chain joins TRBV20-1 and TRBJ2-7, with D possibly being TRBD1 or TRBD2 (7 bases each). CDR1 is DFQATT and CDR2 is SNEGSKA in the germline V gene (reference sequence). There are 13 residues in the CDR3. The V end lost 3 bases, the J end lost 7 bases, and 16 bases lay between the germline ends. The CDR3 region has the DNA TGCAGTGCTAGCCTCAGGGGGGGGGAGGAGCAGTACTTC. Encoded protein: CSASLRGGEEQYF.

The table lists this clonotype with many counts. CDR3 in amino acids: CASSLGDEKLFF. The CDR3 DNA follows: TGTGCCAGCAGTTTGGGGGATGAAAAACTGTTTTTT. The chain couples TRBV12-3 or TRBV12-4 to TRBJ1-4, with D perhaps TRBD1 (5 bases). The CDR3 extends over 12 amino acids. Trimming cost V 3 bases and J 6 bases, with 5 bases left between them.

Many counts were recorded for this clonotype. This chain connects TRBV19 to TRBJ1-6; D is undetermined. Germline CDR1 LNHDA, CDR2 SQIVND (reference sequence). Trimming stripped 9 bases from V and 9 bases from J, with 6 bases between. The CDR3 sequence is 10 residues long. The CDR3 is CARRSSPLHF. In nucleotides, the CDR3 is TGTGCCAGGAGGAGTTCACCCCTCCACTTT. Looking up the rest from reference TRBV19 and TRBJ1-6 gives the full variable domain: DGGITQSPKYLFRKEGQNVTLSCEQNLNHDAMYWYRQDPGQGLRLIYYSQIVNDFQKGDIAEGYSVSREKKESFPLTVTSAQKNPTAFYLCARRSSPLHFGNGTRLTVT.

Here the CDR3 reads CASSQAYGTFSYEQYF. DNA for the CDR3: TGTGCCAGCAGCCAAGCCTACGGGACTTTCTCCTACGAGCAGTACTTC. The chain employs TRBV3-1 and TRBJ2-7, with a tentative D call TRBD2 (6 bases). The ends were cut back, 1 base at V and 0 bases at J, with 13 bases in the middle. CDR1 is LGHDT, CDR2 YNNKEL, per germline (reference sequence). The CDR3 spans 16 residues.

This clonotype occurred a few times. This chain uses TRBV7-9 with TRBJ2-5, with 9 bases identical to TRBD2. From germline, CDR1 is SEHNR and CDR2 FQNEAQ (reference sequence). V trimming: 5 bases; J trimming: 5 bases; junction bases outside the gene matches: 12. The CDR3 loop spans 16 amino acids. The CDR3 nucleotides read TGTGCCAGCAGCGCAGGGACTAGCATCTTAATGGAGACCCAGTACTTC. Translating it yields CASSAGTSILMETQYF. The full variable domain, in which reference TRBV7-9 and TRBJ2-5 provide the parts outside the CDR3, is DTGVSQNPRHKITKRGQNVTFRCDPISEHNRLYWYRQTLGQGPEFLTYFQNEAQLEKSRLLSDRFSAERPKGSFSTLEIQRTEQGDSAMYLCASSAGTSILMETQYFGPGTRLLVL.

V is TRBV7-9 and J is TRBJ1-5; 8 positions match TRBD1. V lost 5 bases to trimming and J lost 6 bases; unmatched junction nucleotides: 9. The CDR3 is 15 residues long. The germline gives CDR1 SEHNR, CDR2 FQNEAQ (reference sequence). The CDR3 sequence: CASSVGETGAQPQHF. CDR3 in DNA: TGTGCCAGCAGCGTCGGGGAGACAGGGGCTCAGCCCCAGCATTTT. The full variable domain, its missing parts supplied by reference TRBV7-9 and TRBJ1-5, is DTGVSQNPRHKITKRGQNVTFRCDPISEHNRLYWYRQTLGQGPEFLTYFQNEAQLEKSRLLSDRFSAERPKGSFSTLEIQRTEQGDSAMYLCASSVGETGAQPQHFGDGTRLSIL.

J is TRBJ2-1 and V is TRBV6-5; 14 bases are a match to TRBD2. CDR3 length: 17 amino acids. Germline assignment: CDR1 MNHEY and CDR2 SVGAGI. With V trimmed by 4 bases and J by 6 bases, 8 bases remained unmatched. This CDR3 is CASSSPGTSGSGNEQFF. CDR3 DNA sequence: TGTGCCAGCAGTTCTCCCGGGACTAGCGGGAGCGGCAATGAGCAGTTCTTC.

The sample holds many counts of this clonotype. At one boundary the junction diverges from the germline segment, which might be a read error. J is TRBJ1-1 and V is TRBV6-2 or TRBV6-3; 7 bases map to TRBD1. The germline V gene has CDR1 MNHEY and CDR2 SVGEGT. The CDR3 contains 15 residues. The CDR3 coding sequence is TGTGCCAGCAGTGACTCAACAGGGGCCCTGACTGAAGCTTTCTTT. Amino acids: CASSDSTGALTEAFF.

With regard to this clonotype: A much larger clonotype is one base distant, so this may be a read error. The chain combines TRBV5-1 with TRBJ2-7; D may be TRBD1 (6 bases). The CDR3 runs 15 residues. Per the germline V gene, CDR1 is SGHRS and CDR2 is YFSETQ. The V gene lost 1 base and the J gene lost 2 bases, with 13 bases spanning the gap. The CDR3 DNA reads TGCGCCAGCAGCTTGTCCGGGACAAGTCCCTACGAGCAGTACTTC. It translates to CASSLSGTSPYEQYF.

This clonotype has a count of ten or more. The chain combines TRBV28 with TRBJ1-5; weak D call: TRBD1 (6 bases). V shed 4 bases and J shed 4 bases, with 26 bases lying between them. Germline-derived CDR1 and CDR2 are MDHEN and SYDVKM. The CDR3 has 19 residues. The CDR3, as DNA: TGTGCCAGCAGTTCCCAAAGGGGGTTTTCCGCCGATCCTAATCAGCCCCAGCATTTT. It encodes CASSSQRGFSADPNQPQHF.

This clonotype was seen only a few times. V gene TRBV12-3 or TRBV12-4 combines with J gene TRBJ2-3, with TRBD2 matching 11 bases. CDR3 length: 15 amino acids. Trimming cost V 5 bases and J 8 bases; bases outside gene matches: 9. CDR3 loop: CASSLPSGGPRTQYF. CDR3 DNA sequence: TGTGCCAGCAGTCTCCCTAGCGGGGGGCCCCGTACGCAGTATTTT.